These 17 T cell receptor beta chains share one sample of origin, sequenced in a study of T cells in Graves' hyperthyroidism and ophthalmopathy. RNA transcripts provided the source from which TCR beta CDR3 regions were amplified. The HTBI primer set was used in a first-round RT-PCR of the TCR CDR3. TCRdb analysed the multiplex PCR reads with MiXCR anew, one entry per CDR3 protein. The repertoire has 500,000 to 650,000 distinct CDR3 sequences, 12% to 15% of them found once; the top ten carry 11% to 15%. Material: blood. The origin of the receptors is a woman aged 40 to 50 with Graves' hyperthyroidism.

The rearrangement uses TRBV20-1 and TRBJ1-5; 9 nucleotides align to TRBD1. V gave up 5 bases and J gave up 2 bases; unmatched junction bases: 7. The CDR3 has 15 amino acids. Germline V gives CDR1 DFQATT, CDR2 SNEGSKA (reference sequence). This CDR3 reads CSAYRDRDGNQPQHF. In nucleotides, the CDR3 is TGCAGTGCTTACCGGGACAGGGATGGCAATCAGCCCCAGCATTTT.

This clonotype was recorded a few times. A junction boundary mismatches the germline segment, possibly from a read error. This chain uses TRBV5-1 with TRBJ2-5, with D uncertain. Germline loops: CDR1 SGHRS, CDR2 YFSETQ. The CDR3 is 11 residues long. This CDR3 reads CAGSYQETQYF. CDR3 nucleotide sequence: TGCGCCGGCAGCTACCAAGAGACCCAGTACTTC.

This clonotype was seen many times. The chain recombines TRBV5-1 with TRBJ2-2, with 7 bases fitting TRBD2. V gave up 5 bases and J gave up 3 bases; unmatched junction bases: 4. The CDR3 is 14 amino acids. Germline CDR1 SGHRS, CDR2 YFSETQ. The CDR3 region is CASSIAGDTGELFF. In DNA form, the CDR3 reads TGCGCCAGCAGTATAGCGGGCGACACCGGGGAGCTGTTTTTT.

This clonotype was recorded many times. The V and J genes are TRBV12-3 or TRBV12-4 and TRBJ2-7; TRBD2 matches at 7 bases. The CDR3 contains 15 residues. Trimming took 4 bases from V and 5 from J; bases not matched to a gene: 11. CDR3: CASSSPPAGVHEQYF. CDR3 in DNA: TGTGCCAGCAGTTCACCCCCTGCGGGAGTTCACGAGCAGTACTTC.

This clonotype was recorded a few times. This chain connects TRBV5-1 to TRBJ1-2; tentative D call: TRBD1 (6 bases). Per germline, CDR1 SGHRS and CDR2 YFSETQ. The CDR3 has 12 amino acids. The V end was cut by 3 bases, the J end by 5 bases, with 8 bases between. The CDR3 here is CASSWDMYGYTF. The CDR3 DNA reads as TGCGCCAGCAGCTGGGACATGTATGGCTACACCTTC. Using reference TRBV5-1 and TRBJ1-2 for the parts outside the CDR3, the full variable domain is KAGVTQTPRYLIKTRGQQVTLSCSPISGHRSVSWYQQTPGQGLQFLFEYFSETQRNKGNFPGRFSGRQFSNSRSEMNVSTLELGDSALYLCASSWDMYGYTFGSGTRLTVV.

This clonotype was counted a few times. The rearrangement joins TRBV30 to TRBJ1-5; D gene ambiguous. The CDR3 loop spans 13 amino acids. V lost 4 bases, J lost 2 bases, and 9 bases lay in between. Germline CDR1 is GTSNPN and CDR2 is SVGIG (reference sequence). CDR3 DNA sequence: TGTGCCTGGACCGGGGAGGGCAATCAGCCCCAGCATTTT. Translation: CAWTGEGNQPQHF. The full variable domain, completed using reference TRBV30 and TRBJ1-5, is SQTIHQWPATLVQPVGSPLSLECTVEGTSNPNLYWYRQAAGRGLQLLFYSVGIGQISSEVPQNLSASRPQDRQFILSSKKLLLSDSGFYLCAWTGEGNQPQHFGDGTRLSIL.

CDR3: CASSLTPRASPLHF. CDR3 DNA: TGTGCCAGCAGTTTAACTCCTAGGGCGTCACCCCTCCACTTT. This sequence joins TRBV28 and TRBJ1-6; the D is unclear. Germline loops: CDR1 MDHEN, CDR2 SYDVKM. The CDR3 is made up of 14 amino acids. V was cut by 2 bases and J by 10 bases, with 12 bases left in between.

This clonotype was picked up many times. The rearrangement uses TRBV11-2 and TRBJ2-3; 7 nucleotides match TRBD2. The germline gives CDR1 SGHAT, CDR2 FQNNGV. The CDR3 runs 17 residues. V was clipped by 4 bases and J by 3 bases; unmatched bases: 13. The CDR3: CASSSPPLAAVTDTQYF. DNA for the CDR3: TGTGCCAGCAGCTCCCCACCCCTAGCGGCTGTAACAGATACGCAGTATTTT.

This clonotype was seen at least ten times. The V gene is TRBV28, the J gene TRBJ1-5; D gene unclear. V dropped 6 bases and J dropped 2 bases, with 14 bases sitting between them. The germline gives CDR1 MDHEN, CDR2 SYDVKM. CDR3 length: 15 residues. DNA for the CDR3: TGTGCCAGCAGCTCCATCGACAAGGGCAATCAGCCCCAGCATTTT. Protein sequence: CASSSIDKGNQPQHF. Full variable domain (outside the CDR3, taken from reference TRBV28 and TRBJ1-5): DVKVTQSSRYLVKRTGEKVFLECVQDMDHENMFWYRQDPGLGLRLIYFSYDVKMKEKGDIPEGYSVSREKKERFSLILESASTNQTSMYLCASSSIDKGNQPQHFGDGTRLSIL.

This clonotype has ten or more counts. The chain recombines TRBV30 with TRBJ1-5; D remains ambiguous. The V end was cut by 2 bases, the J end by 1 base, with 9 bases between. This CDR3 spans 14 amino acids. Germline values: CDR1 GTSNPN, CDR2 SVGIG (reference sequence). This chain's CDR3 is CAWSTGTSNQPQHF. CDR3 sequence (DNA): TGTGCCTGGAGTACGGGAACAAGCAATCAGCCCCAGCATTTT.

This clonotype has a count of ten or more. This chain joins TRBV20-1 and TRBJ2-5, with D hard to call. The CDR3 is 11 amino acids. The ends were cut back, 4 bases at V and 5 bases at J, with 8 bases in the middle. CDR1 and CDR2 (germline): DFQATT, SNEGSKA (reference sequence). CDR3 sequence (DNA): TGCAGTGCTACCCCGATGGAGACCCAGTACTTC. Amino acid sequence: CSATPMETQYF.

Ten or more counts support this clonotype. V gene TRBV6-1 combines with J gene TRBJ2-7, with D unclear. CDR1 is MNHNS and CDR2 is SASEGT in the germline V gene. This CDR3 has 13 amino acids. Trimming shortened V by 6 bases and J by 2 bases, and 11 bases separated the two germline ends. Written as DNA, the CDR3 is TGTGCCAGCAGCGTAATAGCTCCCTACGAGCAGTACTTC. Its protein product is CASSVIAPYEQYF.

The sample holds many counts of this clonotype. The chain recombines TRBV9 with TRBJ2-5; 9 bases align to TRBD1. This CDR3 has 14 residues. Germline CDR1 and CDR2: SGDLS and YYNGEE. Trimming cost V 3 bases and J 4 bases; bases outside gene matches: 4. CDR3 sequence reads: CASSGTGASETQYF. CDR3 bases: TGTGCCAGCAGCGGGACAGGGGCTTCAGAGACCCAGTACTTC.

Ten or more counts support this clonotype. This chain connects TRBV30 to TRBJ2-5; weak D call: TRBD1 (6 bases). V lost 0 bases and J 3 bases, leaving 8 bases between the germline ends. This CDR3 spans 13 amino acids. Per the germline V gene, CDR1 is GTSNPN and CDR2 is SVGIG (reference sequence). The CDR3 loop is CAWSVGGEETQYF. DNA of the CDR3: TGTGCCTGGAGTGTAGGGGGAGAAGAGACCCAGTACTTC. The complete variable domain, with remaining parts taken from reference TRBV30 and TRBJ2-5, reads SQTIHQWPATLVQPVGSPLSLECTVEGTSNPNLYWYRQAAGRGLQLLFYSVGIGQISSEVPQNLSASRPQDRQFILSSKKLLLSDSGFYLCAWSVGGEETQYFGPGTRLLVL.

This clonotype was seen many times. The V and J genes are TRBV5-1 and TRBJ2-3; TRBD2 is a possible D gene (5 bases). The CDR3 consists of 14 residues. In germline, CDR1 is SGHRS, CDR2 YFSETQ. The V end was cut by 2 bases, the J end by 4 bases, with 11 bases between. Here the CDR3 reads CASSFYQAADTQYF. In DNA, the CDR3 is TGCGCCAGCAGCTTCTATCAAGCGGCAGATACGCAGTATTTT.

As regards this clonotype: A read error may be the cause here, since a much bigger clone is one base away. The chain has TRBV3-1 and TRBJ2-7, with a tentative D call TRBD1 (6 bases). The CDR3 totals 14 residues. Trimming removed 4 bases at V and 1 base at J, with 11 bases between. Looked up from germline, CDR1 is LGHDT and CDR2 is YNNKEL (reference sequence). CDR3 in amino acids: CASSRGTKSYEQYF. The CDR3, as DNA: TGTGCCAGCAGCCGAGGGACAAAATCCTACGAGCAGTACTTC.

This clonotype was picked up a small number of times. The chain is built from TRBV2 and TRBJ2-2; D gene ambiguous. The V gene lost 2 bases and the J gene lost 7 bases, with 5 bases spanning the gap. Germline V gene data show CDR1 as SNHLY and CDR2 as FYNNEI. This CDR3 region has 12 residues. Written as DNA, the CDR3 is TGTGCCAGCAGTGAAATGTTCGGGGAGCTGTTTTTT. Translation: CASSEMFGELFF.